The sequence of this TCR beta chain was determined in a study of cytomegalovirus exposure and HLA in healthy donors (dated 2017 in TCRdb). Study-wide context: An earlier analysis of approximately 640 of the donors reported roughly 270 Gb of sequence data and roughly 100 million unique TCR beta sequences from 150 million to 200 million T cells. About 320 gigabases of sequencing data and 70 million to 85 million unique TCR sequences were included in an early release covering 550 to 650 HLA-typed donors. Of the roughly 410 genotyped donors, more than 75% were placed in the genetic ancestry cluster associated with self-reported Caucasian donors. The study aimed to test whether cataloging public T cell receptors could reveal signatures of past pathogen exposure. The study profiled the T cell repertoires of 500 to 800 subjects by immunosequencing and related them to cytomegalovirus serostatus. Besides the first cohort of roughly 660 subjects, a separate validation cohort made up of 120 or so different subjects was used. The study combined high-throughput TCR immunosequencing, statistical association of individual TCRs with disease status, and machine learning to predict cytomegalovirus infection status. A later analysis re-analyzed previously published TCR beta repertoires from several hundred donors and added high-resolution HLA genotyping to study TCR occurrence patterns. In the later analysis, no new phenotypic data were used to find candidate immune exposures; instead, reliance was placed on TCR beta sequences and their occurrence across donors. An earlier analysis of approximately 630 of the donors applied high-throughput TCR beta sequencing to assess whether each TCR beta V gene segment acted as functional or pseudogenic. Donor age, sex, ethnicity and CMV serostatus were collected together with the repertoire data. A later genetic analysis used genome-wide SNP genotypes for about three fifths of the roughly 700 donors, treating that subset as a discovery cohort. All discovery cohort repertoires had been generated using a single sequencing platform. Class I and class II HLA loci were covered by the typing at four-digit resolution. Typing coverage differed by locus: A, B, C, DRB1 and DQB1 were typed in roughly 620-640 donors, DQA1 in 522, DPA1 in approximately 600, and DPB1 in approximately 450. A handful of DR-DQ haplotypes were treated as single units for association and clustering because of strong linkage in the cohort. Among some 400 genotyped donors of the cohort, an average of approximately 240,000 unique TCR beta nucleotide sequences were sequenced per donor, around a sixth of them non-productive.

The investigation overall reported the following: Compared with equally common non-associated chains, HLA-associated TCR beta chains in a later analysis were more clonally expanded and had lower generation probabilities. A further reported finding was that TCR beta sequences accurately predicted the HLA-A and HLA-B alleles for most subjects in the first cohort. HLA typing was unavailable for some donors at each locus, so association tests used only the typed subset. Because the 87-base-pair reads could not distinguish some IMGT-functional V segments, including TRBV6-2 and TRBV6-3, those segments were excluded. A cluster of highly shared sequence variants was judged likely to be a technical artifact of the sequencing pipeline. Most TCR sequences were observed very rarely across donors, whereas some public TCRs were present in many individuals. Because counts were too low, roughly 18 rarely observed V segments, including chromosome 9 orphons, were left out of the earlier analysis of several hundred of the donors. A few of the identified cytomegalovirus-associated TCR beta chains were confirmed in vitro to be specific for cytomegalovirus antigens. In a later analysis, several top co-occurrence clusters were reported to appear linked to parvovirus B19, influenza, CMV and Epstein-Barr virus. In the study, roughly 160 TCR beta chains were listed as associated with cytomegalovirus. According to a later analysis, TCR association rates differed among HLA loci, with DRB1 alleles showing the most associated TCRs and HLA-C alleles showing the fewest. Only TCR beta chains were sequenced in this cohort, and the absence of alpha or paired-chain data limited detectable features. The presence/absence analyses assumed that sequencing depth was roughly uniform across donors, and that assumption may not be true. According to a later analysis, most CMV-associated TCR beta chains appeared to be HLA-restricted, and the HLA associations seemed to be driven largely by CMV exposure. Linkage disequilibrium might explain the correlated functional status among segregating V segments, but an unknown experimental factor could not be ruled out. A later genetic analysis reported fewer N-insertions in productive TCRs among donors in an Asian-associated ancestry cluster than the approximately 700-donor mean. For the cohort, immune exposure information was limited to CMV serostatus. An association between a missense DCLRE1C variant and V-gene and J-gene trimming of TCR beta chains was found in a later genetic analysis and replicated in an independent cohort. Specific HLA alleles were associated with 15,000 to 20,000 TCR beta sequences at a false discovery rate of 0.05 in a later analysis. Cytomegalovirus status was reported to be diagnosed by the classifier with high specificity and sensitivity in both the original and validation cohorts. Assigning TCR associations to individual alleles was difficult when HLA alleles, especially DR and DQ, strongly co-occurred. According to the authors, the approach could potentially be generalized to other disease states and immunological phenotypes. Broadly in line with IMGT annotations, most TCR beta V segments showed up in productive rearrangements about 87% or about 30% of the time in an earlier analysis of around 600 of the donors.

The CDR1 and CDR2 encoded by the germline V gene are MGHRA and YSYEKL. The CDR3 measures 16 amino acids from cysteine to phenylalanine. Just the 48-base CDR3 DNA is kept, in frame starting at base 1. Relative to germline, V is missing 3 bases and J is missing 5 bases, with 8 bases of the junction outside any gene match. The cohort comprised 666 healthy bone marrow donors. Cohort members were all nominally healthy when sampled, although unrecorded immune exposures were likely present. The donor was CMV seronegative and belonged to the group of 352 seronegative cohort members. Every donor gave a peripheral blood sample, and the peripheral blood mononuclear cells from that sample were used for TCR beta sequencing. Genomic DNA was extracted from the blood cell samples with the Qiagen DNeasy Blood Extraction Kit. Library preparation was by the immunoSEQ multiplex PCR assay. For the multiplex PCR, a mixture combining 60 forward primers for TCR Vbeta segments and 13 reverse primers for TCR Jbeta segments was used. Amplification of the CDR3 region of rearranged TCR beta genes was performed with a multiplex PCR assay on genomic DNA. Amplified TCR beta libraries were sequenced as 87-base-pair reads on the Illumina HiSeq System. Per the authors' processing: A later analysis tallied around 87 million unique TCR beta chains across the 660 or so repertoires, and approximately 11 million of those chains were shared by two or more donors. A nearest-neighbor algorithm error-corrected the raw reads and collapsed the reads into unique sequences, merging closely related sequences to remove PCR and sequencing errors. CDR3 sequences were aligned to IMGT reference sequences to assign V, D and J gene segments. For a sequence to be retained, at least a six-nucleotide match to both a V gene segment and a J gene segment was required. A rearrangement was called productive if the CDR3 had no stop codons and remained in frame with V and J, and every other rearrangement was called non-productive. Following IMGT convention, CDR3 was defined as the stretch from the second conserved V-encoded cysteine up to the conserved J-encoded phenylalanine. The earlier analysis of around 640 of the donors excluded sequences that lacked an unambiguous match to a single V gene segment. In an earlier analysis of some 590 of the donors, a V segment was called functional when productive rearrangements were above 56.7%, and segregating when the standard deviation between donors exceeded 5%. A statistical classification framework was built for diagnosing cytomegalovirus status from the catalog of TCR beta chain sequences. V and J gene assignment, in a later analysis, came from comparing TCR nucleotide sequences with IMGT/GENE-DB human TR gene sequences. Using the TCRdist pipeline, a later analysis assigned CDR3 sequences along with most-parsimonious VDJ recombination scenarios. In a later analysis, every TCR beta chain was defined by the combination of its CDR3 amino acid sequence and its V-gene family, and reads without a unique V-gene family were dropped. To address suspected cross-contamination and a sequencing artifact, a later analysis removed a few hundred highly shared, low-generation-probability nucleotide sequences. A later analysis calculated a clonal expansion index for each public chain from normalized within-repertoire ranks of inferred template counts. In a later analysis, generation probabilities were computed with a VDJ recombination model fitted to out-of-frame rearrangements, and the resulting probabilities were checked against IGoR. A later analysis scored TCR-TCR, TCR-HLA and TCR-CMV co-occurrence with hypergeometric tests, applying a repertoire-size bias correction to TCR pairs. A later analysis estimated false discovery rates by permuting HLA or CMV assignments 20 times. In a later analysis, co-occurring TCRs were grouped using DBSCAN, and TCRdist sequence similarity was added for clustering within HLA-allele-positive subsets. For co-occurrence clustering, repertoires with fewer than 30,000 or more than 120,000 public chains were excluded, along with five or six repertoires with anomalous nucleotide sharing. TCRdb provides this immuneACCESS table in a form limited to in-frame rearrangements. Some clones are lacking; in checked studies, under half of them reflect an unresolved V gene, and why the rest are absent is not known. V, J and clone size were drawn from that table, and D and trimming were deduced from the DNA. Counted in this sample were approximately 150,000 clones; about 74% of them appeared once. Approximately 2.8% of the sample is held by the ten biggest clonotypes.

For this clone: Its specific antigen is unknown. No base qualities exist here, and no much larger clone lies one base off it.

This TCR was recovered from a male donor in good health and CMV-seronegative. Sequences were obtained from PBMCs. The chain couples TRBV4-1 to TRBJ2-5; the junction holds 11 bases that match TRBD1. The CDR3 region reads CASSQSDRGLGETQYF. The nucleotide sequence reads as follows: TGCGCCAGCAGCCAGTCGGACAGGGGGCTGGGGGAGACCCAGTACTTC.